This TCR beta chain stems from a study of T-cell reconstitution after alpha-beta-depleted transplantation in children. Findings and caveats of the study: About two months after transplant, alpha-beta T cells reportedly came from several hundred expanded graft clones.

Preparing the TCRbeta library involved the use of unique molecular identifiers. MiXCR, applied by TCRdb to the PCR reads, yields one record per CDR3 protein. Of about 980,000 distinct CDR3 sequences listed, under 30% are singletons. About this clonotype itself: Its target is unknown.

This CDR3 has 16 amino acids. Trimming took 4 bases from V and 0 from J, leaving 16 bases between them. Germline V gene lookup returns CDR1 SGHRS and CDR2 YFSETQ. The gene calls are TRBV5-1 and TRBJ1-1; D gene unclear. The sample here was PBMCs, mostly from graft donor cells, taken 360 days after TCRalphabeta/CD19-depleted stem cell transplant. This clonotype originated in a boy in the first two years of life who had a stem cell transplant for SCID, so the T cells may come from the graft donor. CDR3 nucleotides: TGCGCCAGCAGCCTAAAACGGGGTCCGTTGAACACTGAAGCTTTCTTT. Translation: CASSLKRGPLNTEAFF.